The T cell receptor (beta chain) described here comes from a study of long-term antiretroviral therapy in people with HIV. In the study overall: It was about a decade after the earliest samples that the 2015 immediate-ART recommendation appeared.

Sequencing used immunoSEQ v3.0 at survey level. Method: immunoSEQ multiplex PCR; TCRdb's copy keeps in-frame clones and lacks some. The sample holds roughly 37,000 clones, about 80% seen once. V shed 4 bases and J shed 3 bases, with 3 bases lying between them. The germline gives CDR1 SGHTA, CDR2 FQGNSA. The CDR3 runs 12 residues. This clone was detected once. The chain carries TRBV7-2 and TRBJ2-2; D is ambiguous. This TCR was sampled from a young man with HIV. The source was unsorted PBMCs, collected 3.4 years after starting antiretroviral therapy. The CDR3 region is CASSSYTGELFF. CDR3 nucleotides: TGTGCCAGCAGCTCCTACACCGGGGAGCTGTTTTTT. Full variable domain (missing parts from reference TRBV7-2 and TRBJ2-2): GAGVSQSPSNKVTEKGKDVELRCDPISGHTALYWYRQSLGQGLEFLIYFQGNSAPDKSGLPSDRFSAERTGGSVSTLTIQRTQQEDSAVYLCASSSYTGELFFGEGSRLTVL.